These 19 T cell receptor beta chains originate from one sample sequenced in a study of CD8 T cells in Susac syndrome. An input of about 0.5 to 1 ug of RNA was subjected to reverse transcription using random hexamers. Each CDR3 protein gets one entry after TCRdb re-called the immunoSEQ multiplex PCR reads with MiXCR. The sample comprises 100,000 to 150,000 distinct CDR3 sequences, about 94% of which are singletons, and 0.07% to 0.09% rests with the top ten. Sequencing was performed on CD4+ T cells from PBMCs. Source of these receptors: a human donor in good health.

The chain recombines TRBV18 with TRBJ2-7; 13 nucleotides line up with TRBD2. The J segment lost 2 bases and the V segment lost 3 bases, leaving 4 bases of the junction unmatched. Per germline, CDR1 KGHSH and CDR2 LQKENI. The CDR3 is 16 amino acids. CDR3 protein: CASSPGLAGVTYEQYF. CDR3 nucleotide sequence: TGTGCCAGCTCACCCGGACTAGCGGGAGTCACCTACGAGCAGTACTTC.

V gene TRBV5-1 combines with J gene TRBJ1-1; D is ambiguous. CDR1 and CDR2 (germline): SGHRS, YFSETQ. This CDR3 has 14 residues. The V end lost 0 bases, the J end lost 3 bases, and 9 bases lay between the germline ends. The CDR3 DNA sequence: TGCGCCAGCAGCTTGGAGAGTCCGGACACTGAAGCTTTCTTT. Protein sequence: CASSLESPDTEAFF.

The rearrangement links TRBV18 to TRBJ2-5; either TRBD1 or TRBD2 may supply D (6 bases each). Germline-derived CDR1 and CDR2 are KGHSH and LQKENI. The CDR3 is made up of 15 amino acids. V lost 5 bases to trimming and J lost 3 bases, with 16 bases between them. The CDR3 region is CASSARAGGEETQYF. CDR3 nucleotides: TGTGCCAGCTCAGCCAGAGCCGGGGGCGAAGAGACCCAGTACTTC.

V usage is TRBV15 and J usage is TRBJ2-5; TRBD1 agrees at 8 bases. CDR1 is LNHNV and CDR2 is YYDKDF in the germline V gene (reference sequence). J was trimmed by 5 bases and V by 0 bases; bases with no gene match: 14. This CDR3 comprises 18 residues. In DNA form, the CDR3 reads TGTGCCACCAGCAGAGATCCGCCTCGACAGGGGTGGAGGGAGACCCAGTACTTC. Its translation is CATSRDPPRQGWRETQYF.

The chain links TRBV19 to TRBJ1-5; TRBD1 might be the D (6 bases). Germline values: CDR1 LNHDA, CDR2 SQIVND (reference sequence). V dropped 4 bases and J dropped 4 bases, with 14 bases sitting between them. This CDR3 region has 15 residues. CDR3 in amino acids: CASSTRTASNQPQHF. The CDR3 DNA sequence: TGTGCCAGTAGTACCCGGACAGCCTCGAATCAGCCCCAGCATTTT.

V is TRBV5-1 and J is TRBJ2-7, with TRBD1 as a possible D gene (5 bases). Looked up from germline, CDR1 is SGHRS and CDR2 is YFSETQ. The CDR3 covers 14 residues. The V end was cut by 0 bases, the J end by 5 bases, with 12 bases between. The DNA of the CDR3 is TGCGCCAGCAGCTTGGAGGCAGGGCAGAACGAGCAGTACTTC. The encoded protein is CASSLEAGQNEQYF.

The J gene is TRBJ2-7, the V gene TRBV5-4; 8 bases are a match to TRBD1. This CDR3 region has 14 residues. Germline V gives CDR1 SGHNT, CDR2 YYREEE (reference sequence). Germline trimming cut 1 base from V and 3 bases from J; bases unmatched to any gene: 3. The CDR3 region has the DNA TGTGCCAGCAGCTTGCAAGGACAGGGCTACGAGCAGTACTTC. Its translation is CASSLQGQGYEQYF.

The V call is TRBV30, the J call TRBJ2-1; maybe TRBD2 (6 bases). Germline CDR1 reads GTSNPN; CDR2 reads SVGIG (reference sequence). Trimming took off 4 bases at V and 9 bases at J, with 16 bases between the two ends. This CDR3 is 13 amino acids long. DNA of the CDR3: TGTGCCTGGAATAGGGAGGAATACGGTGAGCAGTTCTTC. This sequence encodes CAWNREEYGEQFF.

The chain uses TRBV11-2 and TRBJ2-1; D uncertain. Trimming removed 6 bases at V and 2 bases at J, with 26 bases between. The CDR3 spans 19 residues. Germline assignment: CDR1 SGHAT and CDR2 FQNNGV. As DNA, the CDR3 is TGTGCCAGCAGAGAGCTTTACATAGGGTCCGGTAAGACCTACAATGAGCAGTTCTTC. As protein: CASRELYIGSGKTYNEQFF.

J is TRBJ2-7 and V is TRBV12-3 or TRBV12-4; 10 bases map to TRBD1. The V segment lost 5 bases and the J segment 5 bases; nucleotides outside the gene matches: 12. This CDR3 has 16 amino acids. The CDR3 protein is CASSHIQGTGDHEQYF. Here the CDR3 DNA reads TGTGCCAGCAGTCACATCCAGGGGACAGGGGACCACGAGCAGTACTTC.

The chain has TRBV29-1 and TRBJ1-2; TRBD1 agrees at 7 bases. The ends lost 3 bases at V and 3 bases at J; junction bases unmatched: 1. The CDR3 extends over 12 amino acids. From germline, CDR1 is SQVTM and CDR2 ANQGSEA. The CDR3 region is CSVEGTDYGYTF. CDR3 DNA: TGCAGCGTTGAGGGGACAGACTATGGCTACACCTTC. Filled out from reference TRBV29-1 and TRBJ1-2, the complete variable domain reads SAVISQKPSRDICQRGTSLTIQCQVDSQVTMMFWYRQQPGQSLTLIATANQGSEATYESGFVIDKFPISRPNLTFSTLTVSNMSPEDSSIYLCSVEGTDYGYTFGSGTRLTVV.

This CDR3 is CASSTAGTSSEEQYF. As DNA, the CDR3 is TGCGCCAGCAGCACTGCCGGGACCTCGAGTGAGGAGCAGTACTTC. The rearrangement links TRBV5-1 to TRBJ2-7; D is tentatively TRBD1 or TRBD2 (5 bases each). The CDR3 has 15 amino acids. Looked up from germline, CDR1 is SGHRS and CDR2 is YFSETQ. Deletions cut 4 bases from V and 7 bases from J, with 21 bases between.

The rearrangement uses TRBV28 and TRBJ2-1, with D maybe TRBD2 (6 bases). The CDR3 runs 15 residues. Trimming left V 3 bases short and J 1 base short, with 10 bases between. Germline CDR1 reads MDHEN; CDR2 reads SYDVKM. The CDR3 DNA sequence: TGTGCCAGCAGTTTTGGCGGGAAGTCCTACAATGAGCAGTTCTTC. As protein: CASSFGGKSYNEQFF.

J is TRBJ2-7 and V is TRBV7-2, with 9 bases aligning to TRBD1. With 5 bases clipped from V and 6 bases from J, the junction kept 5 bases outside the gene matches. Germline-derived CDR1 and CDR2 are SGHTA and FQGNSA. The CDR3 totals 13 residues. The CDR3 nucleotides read TGTGCCAGCAGCCTCGGGACAGGGAGCGAGCAGTACTTC. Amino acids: CASSLGTGSEQYF.

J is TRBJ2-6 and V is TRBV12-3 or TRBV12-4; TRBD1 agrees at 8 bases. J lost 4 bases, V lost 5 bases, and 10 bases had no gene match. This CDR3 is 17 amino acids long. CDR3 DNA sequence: TGTGCCAGCAGTGCCTCGCTCAGGGGGCGAGGGGCCAACGTCCTGACTTTC. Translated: CASSASLRGRGANVLTF.

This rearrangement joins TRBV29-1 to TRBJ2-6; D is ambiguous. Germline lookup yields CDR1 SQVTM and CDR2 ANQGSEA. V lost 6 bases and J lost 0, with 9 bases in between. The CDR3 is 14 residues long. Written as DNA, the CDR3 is TGCAGCGTACAACGCAGCTCTGGGGCCAACGTCCTGACTTTC. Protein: CSVQRSSGANVLTF.

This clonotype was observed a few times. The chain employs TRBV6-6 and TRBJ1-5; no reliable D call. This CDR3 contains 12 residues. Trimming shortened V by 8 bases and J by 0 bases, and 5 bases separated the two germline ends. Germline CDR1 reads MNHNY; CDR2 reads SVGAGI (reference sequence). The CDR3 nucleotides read TGTGCCAGCTCGGATAGCAATCAGCCCCAGCATTTT. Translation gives CASSDSNQPQHF.

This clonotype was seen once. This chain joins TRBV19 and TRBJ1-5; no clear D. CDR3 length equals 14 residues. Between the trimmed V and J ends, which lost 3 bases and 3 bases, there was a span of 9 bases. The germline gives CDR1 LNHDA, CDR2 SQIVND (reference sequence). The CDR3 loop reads CASSIGRNNQPQHF. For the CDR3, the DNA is TGTGCCAGTAGTATCGGGCGGAACAATCAGCCCCAGCATTTT.

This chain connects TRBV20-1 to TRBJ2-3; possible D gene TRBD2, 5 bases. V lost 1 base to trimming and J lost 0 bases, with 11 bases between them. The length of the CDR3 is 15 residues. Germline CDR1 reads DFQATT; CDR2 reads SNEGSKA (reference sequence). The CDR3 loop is CSARGSVSSTDTQYF. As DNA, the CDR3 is TGCAGTGCTAGAGGTAGCGTCTCTAGCACAGATACGCAGTATTTT.